This T cell receptor beta chain was documented in a study of T-cell reconstitution after alpha-beta-depleted transplantation in children (dated by TCRdb to about 2016). In the study overall: Using TCR repertoire profiling, the study followed T-cell immune reconstitution in a quantitative way in children after TCRalphabeta/CD19-depleted allogeneic hematopoietic cell transplantation.

The treatment or condition label corresponds to: allogeneic hematopoietic cell transplantation with graft depleted of TCRalphabeta T cells and CD19 B cells. TCRalphabeta/CD19-depleted allogeneic hematopoietic cell grafts were given to the transplant recipients, all of whom were children. Library prep was done by PCR. Reads for this sample came from an Illumina HiSeq 2500. Molecular barcoding was employed in the preparation of TCR libraries, with unique molecular identifiers being used to normalize TCRbeta repertoire quantification. TCRdb's own reprocessing of the public reads used fastp at Q25 and MiXCR and kept productive beta chains. CDR3 protein sequences are deduplicated, and each keeps its most common genes and DNA. Recorded for this sample are about 420,000 distinct CDR3 sequences; around 15% of them occurred a single time. The ten top clones hold approximately 28% of the sample. With respect to this clonotype: Its antigen remains unidentified. Base qualities were left out, and no much larger clone turns up one base away.

The germline V gene encodes CDR1 MNHEY and CDR2 SVGAGI. The CDR3 numbers 15 residues from cysteine through phenylalanine. Only CDR3 DNA is held: 45 bases, read in frame from base 1. V lost 2 bases and J lost 5 bases; the stretch between them is 15 bases long. Results and caveats for the whole study, not just this receptor: In some patients, high TCRbeta diversity at day 60 was attributed to recipient T cells and intrathymic progenitors that had survived conditioning. The apparently early recovery of alphabetaT-cell counts about two months after transplant reportedly depended on only several hundred rapidly expanded clones that came from non-depleted graft cells. Over the following months the frequencies of hyperexpanded clones went down, and after one year T-cell counts and TCRbeta diversity were mostly credited to newly produced T cells.

Recombination connected TRBV6-5 to TRBJ2-5; 6 matching bases give a weak D call of TRBD1. The material was PBMCs, mostly from graft donor cells, obtained 360 days after TCRalphabeta/CD19-depleted stem cell transplant. The source of this sequence is a boy younger than two who had a stem cell transplant for Wiskott-Aldrich syndrome, so the T cells may come from the graft donor. The CDR3 region has the sequence CASSYRRGFYETQYF. The DNA sequence reads TGTGCCAGCAGTTACCGCAGGGGTTTCTATGAGACCCAGTACTTC.